This entry lists 3 T cell receptor beta chains sequenced from one sample in a study of cytomegalovirus exposure and HLA in healthy donors (dated by TCRdb to 2016 to 2017). Libraries were built with the immunoSEQ multiplex PCR assay. For the multiplex PCR, a mixture combining 60 forward primers for TCR Vbeta segments and 13 reverse primers for TCR Jbeta segments was used. TCRdb provides this immuneACCESS table in a form limited to in-frame rearrangements. Some clones are lacking; in checked studies, under half of them reflect an unresolved V gene, and why the rest are absent is not known. The sample yields approximately 100,000 clones; 50% to 70% were counted once. Together, the top ten hold 3.5% to 4% of the sample. Sequenced sample: PBMCs. The source of these receptors is a man aged 30-40 years in good health and CMV-seropositive.

The chain links TRBV5-8 to TRBJ2-5; weak D call: TRBD2 (7 bases). Judging by the DNA end, TRBJ2-7 fits better; the J call may be wrong. This CDR3 region has 14 residues. Germline V lookup: CDR1 SGHTS, CDR2 YDEGEE. The CDR3 DNA follows: TGTGCCAGCAGCTTGCTCGGGGGGCCCTACGAGCAGTACTTC. Protein: CASSLLGGPYEQYF.

This clone was detected a few times. The chain recombines TRBV5-1 with TRBJ1-1; TRBD1 might be the D (5 bases). Germline V lookup: CDR1 SGHRS, CDR2 YFSETQ. V gave up 0 bases and J gave up 4 bases, with 10 bases separating them. The CDR3 runs 14 residues. CDR3 in DNA: TGCGCCAGCAGCTTGGATCGGGGGATCACTGAAGCTTTCTTT. Protein sequence: CASSLDRGITEAFF. The variable domain in full, with the rest retrieved from reference TRBV5-1 and TRBJ1-1, is KAGVTQTPRYLIKTRGQQVTLSCSPISGHRSVSWYQQTPGQGLQFLFEYFSETQRNKGNFPGRFSGRQFSNSRSEMNVSTLELGDSALYLCASSLDRGITEAFFGQGTRLTVV.

This clone came up a few times. The rearrangement uses TRBV11-2 and TRBJ2-7, with 12 positions matching TRBD2. Germline V gene lookup returns CDR1 SGHAT and CDR2 FQNNGV. The CDR3 spans 16 residues. V gave up 3 bases and J gave up 5 bases; unmatched junction bases: 8. CDR3 nucleotide sequence: TGTGCCAGCAGCTTGTATCTAGCGGGGGGGCCCAACGAGCAGTACTTC. Translation gives CASSLYLAGGPNEQYF.